These 25 T cell receptor beta chains were all obtained from the same sample, sequenced in a study of blood T cell repertoires in COVID-19. TCRdb's copy holds only in-frame clones and misses some; the assay was immunoSEQ multiplex PCR. The data contain roughly 120,000 clones, around 74% of them seen just once; the ten biggest clones take up about 7.1%. The sequenced sample was peripheral blood. The receptors originated from an older woman with acute or convalescent COVID-19.

The chain is built from TRBV5-4 and TRBJ1-1; TRBD1 matches at 7 bases. Germline CDR1 SGHNT, CDR2 YYREEE (reference sequence). The CDR3 extends over 15 amino acids. J gave up 2 bases and V 6 bases, and 10 bases lay outside the gene matches. The CDR3 loop is CASTRTGTENTEAFF. The CDR3 coding sequence is TGTGCCAGCACCCGGACCGGGACAGAAAACACTGAAGCTTTCTTT.

This chain links TRBV24-1 with TRBJ1-2; D is undetermined. Germline V gives CDR1 KGHDR, CDR2 SFDVKD. Trimming took 3 bases from V and 6 from J, leaving 13 bases between them. This CDR3 is 14 amino acids long. In DNA form, the CDR3 reads TGTGCCACCAGTGATGAGAAGACAAGACATGGCTACACCTTC. This codes for CATSDEKTRHGYTF.

This chain's CDR3 is CASSYSAGGSNNEQFF. CDR3 DNA sequence: TGTGCCAGCAGTTACTCGGCCGGGGGGTCTAACAATGAGCAGTTCTTC. The chain links TRBV6-5 to TRBJ2-1, with 7 bases aligning to TRBD2. CDR3 size: 16 residues. The V gene end was trimmed by 0 bases and the J gene end by 5 bases; junction bases not matched to a gene: 7. Looked up from germline, CDR1 is MNHEY and CDR2 is SVGAGI.

The J gene is TRBJ1-5, the V gene TRBV4-2; 7 bases are shared with TRBD1. Trimming cost V 3 bases and J 0 bases; bases outside gene matches: 2. Germline-derived CDR1 and CDR2 are LGHNA and YNFKEQ. This CDR3 is 15 amino acids long. CDR3 region: CASSQGQSSNQPQHF. CDR3 bases: TGTGCCAGCAGCCAGGGACAGTCTAGCAATCAGCCCCAGCATTTT.

This chain uses TRBV28 with TRBJ1-5; 7 bases match TRBD1. Trimming cost V 5 bases and J 5 bases; bases outside gene matches: 12. CDR3 length: 16 residues. Germline assignment: CDR1 MDHEN and CDR2 SYDVKM. The chain's CDR3 is CASSLDLDRVDQPQHF. The CDR3 coding sequence is TGTGCCAGCAGTCTAGACCTAGACAGGGTGGATCAGCCCCAGCATTTT.

J is TRBJ2-7 and V is TRBV19; D might be TRBD2 (6 bases). V lost 5 bases, J lost 12 bases, and 26 bases lay in between. There are 15 residues in the CDR3. Looked up from germline, CDR1 is LNHDA and CDR2 is SQIVND (reference sequence). The CDR3 here is CASSPPGRRGEPRYF. The CDR3 DNA reads TGTGCCAGTAGTCCCCCCGGCCGGAGGGGAGAGCCCCGGTACTTC.

The chain combines TRBV5-6 with TRBJ1-2, with TRBD1 as a possible D gene (6 bases). The CDR3 sequence is 13 residues long. CDR1 and CDR2 (germline): SGHDT, YYEEEE. The ends were cut back, 2 bases at V and 6 bases at J, with 11 bases in the middle. The CDR3 DNA reads TGTGCCAGCAGCTTTTCAGGGGTACATGGCTACACCTTC. Amino acid sequence: CASSFSGVHGYTF. The variable domain in full, completed from reference TRBV5-6 and TRBJ1-2, reads DAGVTQSPTHLIKTRGQQVTLRCSPKSGHDTVSWYQQALGQGPQFIFQYYEEEERQRGNFPDRFSGHQFPNYSSELNVNALLLGDSALYLCASSFSGVHGYTFGSGTRLTVV.

This chain uses TRBV28 with TRBJ1-1; D not resolved. V was cut by 2 bases and J by 8 bases, with 12 bases left in between. CDR3 size: 13 residues. CDR1 is MDHEN and CDR2 is SYDVKM in the germline V gene. The DNA of the CDR3 is TGTGCCAGCAGTTTAGACACAGCAGGAGAAGCTTTCTTT. Residues: CASSLDTAGEAFF.

In its sample, this clone was seen a few times. The chain has TRBV6-2 or TRBV6-3 and TRBJ2-1; TRBD2 agrees at 7 bases. CDR1 is MNHEY, CDR2 SVGEGT, per germline. This CDR3 has 17 amino acids. V shed 0 bases, J shed 9 bases, and the junction held 14 bases outside the gene matches. The CDR3 coding sequence is TGTGCCAGCAGTTACTCGAAGGGGACTACCCGACGTGGTGAGCAGTTCTTC. Amino acid sequence: CASSYSKGTTRRGEQFF.

The chain recombines TRBV4-1 with TRBJ1-1; maybe TRBD1 (6 bases). CDR1 and CDR2 from the germline V gene are MGHRA and YSYEKL. V was trimmed by 1 base and J by 2 bases, leaving 11 bases between them. The CDR3 spans 15 residues. In DNA, the CDR3 is TGCGCCAGCAGCCAAGGTCCAGGGGTTAACACTGAAGCTTTCTTT. It encodes CASSQGPGVNTEAFF.

This clone was seen a few times. This chain links TRBV5-4 with TRBJ1-3; possible D gene TRBD1, 5 bases. This CDR3 contains 14 residues. Germline V CDR1 and CDR2: SGHNT, YYREEE (reference sequence). V was shortened by 0 bases and J by 8 bases, with 12 bases between the two germline ends. CDR3 DNA: TGTGCCAGCAGCTTGGAGCGACAGCTCCACACCATATATTTT. Its protein is CASSLERQLHTIYF.

This rearrangement joins TRBV18 to TRBJ1-2; TRBD1 aligns across 12 bases. Germline-derived CDR1 and CDR2 are KGHSH and LQKENI. The CDR3 has 15 residues. Trimming removed 8 bases from V and 7 bases from J; junction bases left unmatched: 11. The CDR3 DNA reads TGTGCCAGCGGACCGGGACAGGGGGCAATTTTTGGCTACACCTTC. This codes for CASGPGQGAIFGYTF.

This clone occurred once. The V call is TRBV2, the J call TRBJ1-1; D remains unclear. With 8 bases removed from V and 1 base from J, the gap between germline ends came to 11 bases. The CDR3 is 13 amino acids. Germline assignment: CDR1 SNHLY and CDR2 FYNNEI. The CDR3 protein is CASFGQENTEAFF. The DNA of the CDR3 is TGTGCCAGCTTTGGGCAGGAGAACACTGAAGCTTTCTTT.

The rearrangement joins TRBV5-4 to TRBJ1-2; weak D call: TRBD1 (5 bases). This CDR3 is 13 amino acids long. CDR1 is SGHNT and CDR2 is YYREEE in the germline V gene (reference sequence). V lost 1 base, J lost 3 bases, and 7 bases lay in between. CDR3 region: CASSLPGDYGYTF. CDR3 bases: TGTGCCAGCAGCTTGCCGGGGGACTATGGCTACACCTTC.

This sequence joins TRBV14 and TRBJ2-5; no firm D call. Looked up from germline, CDR1 is SGHDN and CDR2 is FVKESK. The germline V and J ends were trimmed by 2 bases and 6 bases, with 7 bases remaining between them. The CDR3 sequence is 12 residues long. The CDR3 nucleotides read TGTGCCAGCAGCCAATTCAGGAAGACCCAGTACTTC. This codes for CASSQFRKTQYF.

The V call is TRBV5-1, the J call TRBJ1-1, with D uncertain. The germline CDR1 and CDR2 sequences are SGHRS and YFSETQ. The CDR3 is made up of 14 amino acids. With 0 bases removed from V and 1 base from J, the gap between germline ends came to 7 bases. CDR3 bases: TGCGCCAGCAGCTTGGACAGTGGGAACACTGAAGCTTTCTTT. This translates into CASSLDSGNTEAFF.

The chain links TRBV6-1 to TRBJ1-1; 8 positions agree with TRBD1. V lost 1 base to trimming and J lost 6 bases; unmatched junction nucleotides: 4. There are 14 residues in the CDR3. CDR1 is MNHNS and CDR2 is SASEGT in the germline V gene. In DNA, the CDR3 is TGTGCCAGCAGTGAAGGGACAGGGAGGCCTGAAGCTTTCTTT. Its protein product is CASSEGTGRPEAFF.

The chain employs TRBV28 and TRBJ2-1; maybe TRBD2 (7 bases). V was clipped by 4 bases and J by 3 bases, with 16 bases between them. CDR3 length equals 16 residues. Germline V gene lookup returns CDR1 MDHEN and CDR2 SYDVKM. The CDR3 spells CASSSGGTGIYNEQFF. The CDR3 DNA reads TGTGCCAGCAGTTCGGGGGGAACAGGGATCTACAATGAGCAGTTCTTC. Looking up the rest from reference TRBV28 and TRBJ2-1 gives the full variable domain: DVKVTQSSRYLVKRTGEKVFLECVQDMDHENMFWYRQDPGLGLRLIYFSYDVKMKEKGDIPEGYSVSREKKERFSLILESASTNQTSMYLCASSSGGTGIYNEQFFGPGTRLTVL.

This clone was found a few times. The chain recombines TRBV18 with TRBJ1-2, with D possibly TRBD1 on 5 matching bases. Germline V gene lookup returns CDR1 KGHSH and CDR2 LQKENI. The CDR3 runs 13 residues. V lost 5 bases and J lost 4, with 11 bases in between. This CDR3 is CASSSLQGYGYTF. CDR3 nucleotide sequence: TGTGCCAGCTCATCATTGCAGGGCTATGGCTACACCTTC.

V is TRBV28 and J is TRBJ1-2; 7 bases are a match to TRBD1. This CDR3 comprises 13 residues. Germline loops: CDR1 MDHEN, CDR2 SYDVKM. With V trimmed by 8 bases and J by 2 bases, 5 bases remained unmatched. CDR3: CASATGRNYGYTF. CDR3 sequence (DNA): TGTGCCAGCGCGACAGGGCGGAACTATGGCTACACCTTC.

This clone was detected only a few times. This CDR3 is also generated by other DNA sequences in the sample. The rearrangement joins TRBV12-3 or TRBV12-4 to TRBJ1-2; D is perhaps TRBD1 (5 bases). This CDR3 is built from 12 residues. Trimming shortened V by 4 bases and J by 8 bases, and 11 bases separated the two germline ends. CDR3 in amino acids: CASSSRVGGYTF. CDR3 in DNA: TGTGCCAGCAGTTCCAGGGTCGGCGGCTACACCTTC.

This chain joins TRBV13 and TRBJ1-1; weak D call: TRBD1 (5 bases). This CDR3 contains 14 residues. Germline V CDR1 and CDR2: PRHDT, FYEKMQ (reference sequence). Trimming took off 3 bases at V and 2 bases at J, with 10 bases between the two ends. This chain's CDR3 is CASSFYQGNTEAFF. For the CDR3, the DNA is TGTGCCAGCAGCTTCTATCAGGGAAACACTGAAGCTTTCTTT. Full variable domain (remainder filled in from reference TRBV13 and TRBJ1-1): AAGVIQSPRHLIKEKRETATLKCYPIPRHDTVYWYQQGPGQDPQFLISFYEKMQSDKGSIPDRFSAQQFSDYHSELNMSSLELGDSALYFCASSFYQGNTEAFFGQGTRLTVV.

The rearrangement links TRBV19 to TRBJ1-5, with a weak D call TRBD1 (6 bases). Germline-derived CDR1 and CDR2 are LNHDA and SQIVND (reference sequence). Trimming took 1 base from V and 0 from J, leaving 10 bases between them. The CDR3 runs to 16 residues. CDR3 nucleotides: TGTGCCAGTAGTATAGTTGGGACACTTAGCAATCAGCCCCAGCATTTT. Translating it yields CASSIVGTLSNQPQHF.

This sequence joins TRBV28 and TRBJ2-5; 7 bases match TRBD1. CDR3 size: 13 residues. Germline lookup yields CDR1 MDHEN and CDR2 SYDVKM. Trimming at V came to 8 bases and at J to 1 base, leaving 4 bases not matched to a gene. CDR3: CASSRGSQETQYF. In DNA form, the CDR3 reads TGTGCCAGCTCCAGGGGGAGCCAAGAGACCCAGTACTTC.

The chain uses TRBV6-4 and TRBJ1-1, with a weak D call TRBD1 (6 bases). V dropped 8 bases and J dropped 8 bases, with 27 bases sitting between them. The CDR3 is 16 amino acids. Germline assignment: CDR1 MRHNA and CDR2 SNTAGT. The CDR3: CASPRAERQALHEAFF. The CDR3 DNA reads as TGTGCCAGCCCTAGAGCGGAGAGACAGGCCCTTCACGAAGCTTTCTTT.